Presented here are 5 T cell receptor beta chains from one specimen sequenced in a study of cytomegalovirus exposure and HLA in healthy donors. PCR employed 60 Vbeta and 13 Jbeta primers. Sequenced by immunoSEQ multiplex PCR; TCRdb stores in-frame clones only, minus some. The sample holds 90,000 to 120,000 clones, 82% seen once. The sequencing input was PBMCs. Receptors were obtained from a man aged 30 to 45 in good health and CMV-seropositive.

This sequence joins TRBV7-9 and TRBJ2-2, with D possibly being TRBD1 (5 bases). The CDR3 sequence is 17 residues long. Trimming pared 6 bases from V and 3 bases from J, leaving 20 bases between. CDR1 is SEHNR and CDR2 is FQNEAQ in the germline V gene (reference sequence). CDR3 residues: CASSSPLSRGDTGELFF. The CDR3 region has the DNA TGTGCCAGCAGTTCTCCCCTTTCAAGGGGTGACACCGGGGAGCTGTTTTTT.

This clone has just one count. V and J are TRBV7-2 and TRBJ2-1; 8 positions match TRBD2. This CDR3 has 16 residues. V lost 3 bases to trimming and J lost 7 bases; unmatched junction nucleotides: 11. Per the germline V gene, CDR1 is SGHTA and CDR2 is FQGNSA. The CDR3 coding sequence is TGTGCCAGCAGCTTCTTCTTCGGGGGGGCCGGAAATGAGCAGTTCTTC. Its translation: CASSFFFGGAGNEQFF.

The chain joins TRBV6-6 to TRBJ1-2, with 8 bases that match TRBD1. J was trimmed by 4 bases and V by 4 bases; bases with no gene match: 5. Germline lookup yields CDR1 MNHNY and CDR2 SVGAGI (reference sequence). The CDR3 runs to 14 residues. The CDR3 loop is CASSWTGSAYGYTF. DNA for the CDR3: TGTGCCAGCAGTTGGACAGGGTCGGCCTATGGCTACACCTTC.

This chain connects TRBV5-1 to TRBJ1-6; 9 nucleotides match TRBD1. V gave up 1 base and J gave up 9 bases; unmatched junction bases: 2. CDR3 length equals 14 residues. CDR1 is SGHRS and CDR2 is YFSETQ in the germline V gene. CDR3 bases: TGCGCCAGCAGCTTGACAGGGGGCGGTTCACCCCTCCACTTT. Its protein is CASSLTGGGSPLHF.

The chain is built from TRBV5-5 and TRBJ2-7, with D possibly being TRBD1 (5 bases). Germline CDR1 and CDR2: SGHKS and YYEKEE (reference sequence). This CDR3 contains 13 residues. V lost 4 bases to trimming and J lost 3 bases, with 11 bases between them. The CDR3 loop is CASSTSQGYEQYF. CDR3 DNA: TGTGCCAGCAGCACATCCCAGGGCTACGAGCAGTACTTC.